The subject of this entry is one T cell receptor beta chain. Its antigen is currently not known. Base qualities were left out, and no much larger clone turns up one base away. The CDR3 regions of human TCRbeta chains were subjected to immunosequencing. On the authors' methods: TCRs in the repertoires were matched against a reference library of SARS-CoV-2-specific TCRs that had been generated with the MIRA antigen-specificity platform. Breadth meant the fraction of unique TCRs that were SARS-CoV-2-associated, whereas depth meant the fraction of total T cells that were SARS-CoV-2-associated. Using the MIRA data, every spike-specific TCR was mapped to the spike region that the TCR reacted to and assigned to either a CD4 or a CD8 class. Log10-transformed breadth and depth values were compared by one-way ANOVA with Sidak's multiple comparisons tests. The source is immuneACCESS, and TCRdb retained only in-frame sequences with V and J called. Part of the clones is not carried over; for the studies checked, unresolved V genes explain less than half of this, and the remainder is unexplained. V, J and clone size are those of that table, while D and trimming were read from the DNA. The sample table holds about 160,000 clones, of which less than 95% were seen once. The ten biggest clones cover 0.95% to 1.5% of the sample.

These data are taken from a study of T cell responses to AZD1222 COVID-19 vaccine (dated by TCRdb to the early 2020s). Regarding the research as a whole: AZD1222 recipients given second doses at about 4 weeks or at about 12 weeks were pooled, since spike-specific TCR depth and breadth were not found to differ between the two schedules. A total of about 230 trial participants underwent TCR sequencing, of whom some 210 received two doses of AZD1222 and about 25 received two doses of the MenACWY control vaccine. Trial participants were enrolled into age subgroups of 18-55, 56-69 and 70-plus years, which contained 148, 28 and 57 TCR-sequenced participants, respectively.

Broader findings and caveats from the paper: Most participants were white British and females outnumbered males, and the authors suggested that clonal diversity may have been underestimated. Conclusions about previously exposed vaccinees are limited because only five to seven AZD1222 recipients were SARS-CoV-2 seropositive at baseline. After two AZD1222 doses, spike-specific TCR breadth and depth were significantly higher than at day 0 and than in MenACWY recipients. The whole spike protein was spanned by vaccine-associated CD4 TCRs, and dominant responses were seen in regions 160-218 and 743-854. No day 14 peak-response samples were available, so repertoires were characterized only after the peak T cell response. The 56-69-year group was small, and its depth increase did not reach significance, likely because of low power. Reportedly, close to half of the unique spike-specific TCRs recognized epitopes lying outside the regions that are mutated in the B.1.351 and B.1.1.7 variants.

Interpreted using the paper, the time point label stands for: baseline before first vaccination. Vaccinee samples were obtained from the UK trials COV001 and COV002, which included a single-blind randomized controlled phase 2/3 trial of AZD1222 (ChAdOx1 nCoV-19) in healthy adults. For TCRbeta chain sequencing, PBMC samples from trial participants were taken at day 0 and at day 28 after the second dose. The CDR3 goes from the cysteine to the phenylalanine over 14 residues. Only the CDR3 region is kept as DNA, spanning 42 bases read in frame from base 1. Relative to germline, V is 6 bases shorter and J is 6 bases shorter, with 14 bases between their ends. CDR1 and CDR2 were assigned from the germline V gene as MDHEN and SYDVKM.

Sequences were derived from peripheral blood, sampled on day 0 of AZD1222 vaccination. This clonotype was obtained from an adult in good health. Here the chain combines TRBV28 and TRBJ1-4; the D region possibly corresponds to TRBD1 (5 bases align). The sequenced DNA: TGTGCCAGCAGAAGATGGGGGGAGGATGAAAAACTGTTTTTT. It translates to CASRRWGEDEKLFF.